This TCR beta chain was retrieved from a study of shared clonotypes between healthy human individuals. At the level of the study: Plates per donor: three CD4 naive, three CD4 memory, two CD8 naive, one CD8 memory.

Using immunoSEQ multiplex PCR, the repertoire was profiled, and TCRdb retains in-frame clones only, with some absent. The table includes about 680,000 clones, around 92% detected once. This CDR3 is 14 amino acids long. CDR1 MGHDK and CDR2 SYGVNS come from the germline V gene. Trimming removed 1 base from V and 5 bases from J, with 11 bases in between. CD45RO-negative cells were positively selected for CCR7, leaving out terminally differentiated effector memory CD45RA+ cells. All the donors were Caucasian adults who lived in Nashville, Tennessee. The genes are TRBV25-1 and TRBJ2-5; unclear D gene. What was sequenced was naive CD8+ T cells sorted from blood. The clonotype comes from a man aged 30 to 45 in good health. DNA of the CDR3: TGTGCCAGCAGTGAATTCGGTGCCGGCGAGACCCAGTACTTC. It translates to CASSEFGAGETQYF.